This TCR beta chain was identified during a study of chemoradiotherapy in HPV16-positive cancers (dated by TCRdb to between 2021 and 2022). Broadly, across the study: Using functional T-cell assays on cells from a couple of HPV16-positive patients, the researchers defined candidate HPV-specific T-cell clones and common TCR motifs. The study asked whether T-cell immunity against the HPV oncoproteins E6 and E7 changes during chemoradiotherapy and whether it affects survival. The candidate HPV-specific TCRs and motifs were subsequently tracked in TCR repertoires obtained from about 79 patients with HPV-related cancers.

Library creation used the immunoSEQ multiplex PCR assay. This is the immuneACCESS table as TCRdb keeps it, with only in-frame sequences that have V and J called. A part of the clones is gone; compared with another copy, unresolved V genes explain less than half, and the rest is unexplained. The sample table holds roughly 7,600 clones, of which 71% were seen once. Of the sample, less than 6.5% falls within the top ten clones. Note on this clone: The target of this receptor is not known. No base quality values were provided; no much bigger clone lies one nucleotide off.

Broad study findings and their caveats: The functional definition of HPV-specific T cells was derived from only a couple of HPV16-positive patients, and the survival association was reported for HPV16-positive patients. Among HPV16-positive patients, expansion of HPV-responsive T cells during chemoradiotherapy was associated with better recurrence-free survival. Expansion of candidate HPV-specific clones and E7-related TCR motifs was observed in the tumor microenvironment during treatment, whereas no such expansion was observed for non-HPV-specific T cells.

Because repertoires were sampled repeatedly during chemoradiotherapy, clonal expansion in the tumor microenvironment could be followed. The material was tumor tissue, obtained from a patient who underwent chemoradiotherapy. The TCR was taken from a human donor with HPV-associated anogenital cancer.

The CDR3 region: CASSPDETQYF. The nucleotide sequence reads as follows: TGTGCCAGCTCCCCGGACGAGACCCAGTACTTC. The rearranged segments are TRBV18 and TRBJ2-5; no D gene is confidently identified. The junction carries 7 bases between V and J, which are trimmed by 6 bases and 5 bases respectively. The CDR3 runs 11 amino acids, cysteine and phenylalanine included. The only DNA kept is the CDR3, 33 bases in frame from the first base. CDR1 is given as KGHSH and CDR2 as LQKENI, both from the germline V gene.